These T cell receptor beta chains were read from a single sample in a study of T cell responses to AZD1222 COVID-19 vaccine. Profiled with immunoSEQ multiplex PCR; TCRdb holds only in-frame clones, not every one. The data show more than 150,000 clones, with approximately 89% seen just once and around 4.4% held by the top ten. This specimen consisted of peripheral blood, obtained on day 0 of AZD1222 vaccination. These TCRs come from an adult in good health. Each CDR3 is given with its conserved first and last residue.

j_call | v_call | cdr3_aa
TRBJ2-5 | TRBV2 | CASSATSGRETQYF
TRBJ2-5 | TRBV12-2 | CASRDSPQGAGIETQYF
TRBJ2-7 | TRBV7-9 | CASSLGQGARKEYF
TRBJ2-7 | TRBV5-5 | CASSRQALSSYEQYF
TRBJ2-7 | TRBV19 | CASSIAFLYEQYF
TRBJ1-1 | TRBV7-3 | CASSLNDGMNTEAFF
TRBJ2-7 | TRBV5-1 | CASSPRVGIPSYEQYF
TRBJ2-5 | TRBV9 | CASSNREPETQYF
TRBJ1-2 | TRBV7-3 | CASSLEPGQGYTF
TRBJ1-1 | TRBV12-5 | CASGLASAGANTEAFF
TRBJ2-7 | TRBV11-2 | CASSLLSAGLGEQYF
TRBJ1-1 | TRBV6-5 | CASSYSTTEAFF
TRBJ2-7 | TRBV14 | CASSGLGTGGSEQYF
TRBJ1-5 | TRBV7-2 | CASSLGNNQPQHF
TRBJ2-3 | TRBV13 | CASSSRQGSDTQYF
TRBJ2-7 | TRBV11-2 | CASSRSGLAGAYEQYF
TRBJ1-5 | TRBV7-8 | CASSFSISNQPQHF
TRBJ1-3 | TRBV10-1 | CASRLGVSGNTIYF
TRBJ2-5 | TRBV25-1 | CASSVRGREETQYF
TRBJ1-5 | TRBV27 | CASRADRGISNQPQHF
TRBJ1-2 | TRBV12-3/TRBV12-4 | CASSIQDSYGYTF
TRBJ2-1 | TRBV28 | CASSLLASGEQFF
TRBJ1-1 | TRBV19 | CASTRQGGDNTEAFF